This paragraph covers one TCR beta chain sequence. What it recognizes is unknown. Germline V gives CDR1 SGHRS, CDR2 YFSETQ. Deletions cut 0 bases from V and 8 bases from J, with 14 bases between. CDR3 length equals 15 residues. These data come from a study of T cell responses to AZD1222 COVID-19 vaccine. Findings and caveats of the study: Donors were mostly white British, more females; clonal diversity possibly underestimated.

TCRdb's copy holds only in-frame clones and misses some; the assay was immunoSEQ multiplex PCR. The sample contains about 130,000 clones, 80% to 95% of which appear only once. The sequence came from an adult in good health. The chain employs TRBV5-1 and TRBJ1-4, with D possibly matching TRBD1 (5 bases). Here the sequenced sample was peripheral blood, taken on day 0 of AZD1222 vaccination. In DNA, the CDR3 is TGCGCCAGCAGCTTGGCGTCAGGGTTTGTAGAAAAACTGTTTTTT. This sequence encodes CASSLASGFVEKLFF.